This TCR beta chain was captured in a study of T cells in Graves' hyperthyroidism and ophthalmopathy. The study's findings and limits: Blood samples included most of the expanded thyroid clonotypes exceeding 0.001.

This clonotype occurred many times. Antigen: not known. Researchers amplified the TCR beta CDR3 regions from RNA transcripts. TCR CDR3 underwent first-round RT-PCR with the HTBI primer set. TCRdb reanalysed the multiplex PCR reads using MiXCR and keeps one entry per CDR3 protein. The data contain roughly 510,000 distinct CDR3 sequences, around 21% of them singletons. Germline V gene lookup returns CDR1 SGHTA and CDR2 FQGNSA. The V end was cut by 6 bases, the J end by 1 base, with 12 bases between. The CDR3 has 14 residues. The sample consisted of blood. This sequence joins TRBV7-2 and TRBJ1-1; D unresolved. This sequence originates from a man aged 18 to 29 with Graves' hyperthyroidism. The CDR3 DNA reads TGTGCCAGCAGATTACGGCAGCCGAACACTGAAGCTTTCTTT. Its translation: CASRLRQPNTEAFF.